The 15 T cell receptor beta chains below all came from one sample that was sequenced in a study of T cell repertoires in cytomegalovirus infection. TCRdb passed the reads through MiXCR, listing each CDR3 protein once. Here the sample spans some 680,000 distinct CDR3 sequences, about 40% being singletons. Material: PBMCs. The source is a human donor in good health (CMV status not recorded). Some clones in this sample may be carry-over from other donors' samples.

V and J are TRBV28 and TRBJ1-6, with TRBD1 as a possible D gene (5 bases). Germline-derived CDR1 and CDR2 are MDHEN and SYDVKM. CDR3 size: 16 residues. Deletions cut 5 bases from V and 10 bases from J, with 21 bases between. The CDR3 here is CASSRGKESPRSPLHF. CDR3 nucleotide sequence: TGTGCCAGCAGTCGGGGGAAGGAGTCTCCGCGGTCACCCCTCCACTTT.

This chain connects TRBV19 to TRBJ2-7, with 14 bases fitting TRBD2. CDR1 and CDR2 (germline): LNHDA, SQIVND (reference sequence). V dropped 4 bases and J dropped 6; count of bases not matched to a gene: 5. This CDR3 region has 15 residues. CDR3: CASSKSGLAGVEQYF. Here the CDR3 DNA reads TGTGCCAGTAGTAAGTCGGGACTAGCGGGAGTCGAGCAGTACTTC.

The CDR3, as DNA: TGTGCCAGTACCCCGGGACCTCTAATCTACGAGCAGTACTTC. This gives the protein CASTPGPLIYEQYF. This rearrangement joins TRBV28 to TRBJ2-7; D is possibly TRBD1 or TRBD2 (5 bases each). This CDR3 comprises 14 residues. V was trimmed by 9 bases and J by 3 bases, leaving 18 bases between them. Looked up from germline, CDR1 is MDHEN and CDR2 is SYDVKM.

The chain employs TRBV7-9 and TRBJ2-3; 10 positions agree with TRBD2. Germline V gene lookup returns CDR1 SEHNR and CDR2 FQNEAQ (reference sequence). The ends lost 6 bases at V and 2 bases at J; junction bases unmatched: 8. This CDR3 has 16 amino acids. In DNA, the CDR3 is TGTGCCAGCAGATACTTAGCGGGGGGATACACAGATACGCAGTATTTT. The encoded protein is CASRYLAGGYTDTQYF.

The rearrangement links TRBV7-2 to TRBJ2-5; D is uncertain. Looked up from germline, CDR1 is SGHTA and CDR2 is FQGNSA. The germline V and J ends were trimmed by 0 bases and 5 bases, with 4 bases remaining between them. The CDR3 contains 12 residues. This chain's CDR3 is CASSLAFETQYF. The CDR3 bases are TGTGCCAGCAGCTTAGCGTTCGAGACCCAGTACTTC.

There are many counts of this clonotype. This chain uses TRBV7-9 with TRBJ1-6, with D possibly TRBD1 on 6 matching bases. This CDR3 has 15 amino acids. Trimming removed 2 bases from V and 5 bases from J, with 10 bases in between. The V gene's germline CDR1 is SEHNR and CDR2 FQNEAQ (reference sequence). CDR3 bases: TGTGCCAGCAGCTTAAAGGGGGAGAATAATTCACCCCTCCACTTT. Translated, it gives CASSLKGENNSPLHF. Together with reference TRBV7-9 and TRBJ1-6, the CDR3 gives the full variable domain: DTGVSQNPRHKITKRGQNVTFRCDPISEHNRLYWYRQTLGQGPEFLTYFQNEAQLEKSRLLSDRFSAERPKGSFSTLEIQRTEQGDSAMYLCASSLKGENNSPLHFGNGTRLTVT.

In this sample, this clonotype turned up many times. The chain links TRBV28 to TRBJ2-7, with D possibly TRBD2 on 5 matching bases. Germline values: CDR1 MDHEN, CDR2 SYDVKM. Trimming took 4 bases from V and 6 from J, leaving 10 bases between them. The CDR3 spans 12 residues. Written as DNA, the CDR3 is TGTGCCAGCAGTTCCACTAGGCGCGAGCAGTACTTC. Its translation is CASSSTRREQYF.

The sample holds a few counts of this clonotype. This CDR3 reads CASSLTTSEQFF. The CDR3 coding sequence is TGTGCCAGCAGTTTAACAACTAGTGAGCAGTTCTTC. This chain joins TRBV28 and TRBJ2-1; a weak D match, TRBD2 (5 bases). V dropped 2 bases and J dropped 9 bases, with 8 bases sitting between them. The CDR3 totals 12 residues. Germline-derived CDR1 and CDR2 are MDHEN and SYDVKM.

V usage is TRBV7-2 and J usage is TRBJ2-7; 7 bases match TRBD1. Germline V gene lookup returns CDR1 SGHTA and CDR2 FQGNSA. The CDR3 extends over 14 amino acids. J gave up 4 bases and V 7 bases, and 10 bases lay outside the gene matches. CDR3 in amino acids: CASKLGQSSYEQYF. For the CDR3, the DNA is TGTGCCAGCAAGCTGGGACAGTCGTCTTACGAGCAGTACTTC.

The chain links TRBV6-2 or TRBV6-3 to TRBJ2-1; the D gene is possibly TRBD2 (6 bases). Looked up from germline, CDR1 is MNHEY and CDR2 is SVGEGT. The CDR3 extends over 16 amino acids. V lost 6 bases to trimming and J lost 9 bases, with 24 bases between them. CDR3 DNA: TGTGCCAGCAGGGCCTTTTTATGGGACTCCACGATTGAGCAGTTCTTC. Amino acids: CASRAFLWDSTIEQFF.

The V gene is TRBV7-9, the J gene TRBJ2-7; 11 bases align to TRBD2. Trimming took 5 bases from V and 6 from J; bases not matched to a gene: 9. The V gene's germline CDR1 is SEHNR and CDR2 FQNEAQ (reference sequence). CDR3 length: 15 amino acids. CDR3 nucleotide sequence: TGTGCCAGCAGCCCCGGGACTAGCGGCCCCAGCGAGCAGTACTTC. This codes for CASSPGTSGPSEQYF.

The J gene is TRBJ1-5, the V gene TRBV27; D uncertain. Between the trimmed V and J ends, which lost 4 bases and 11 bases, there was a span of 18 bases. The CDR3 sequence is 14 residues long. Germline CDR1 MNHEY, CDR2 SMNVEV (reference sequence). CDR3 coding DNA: TGTGCCAGCAGTTCAAGGATAGGTTTAAGGTCCCAGCATTTT. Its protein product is CASSSRIGLRSQHF.

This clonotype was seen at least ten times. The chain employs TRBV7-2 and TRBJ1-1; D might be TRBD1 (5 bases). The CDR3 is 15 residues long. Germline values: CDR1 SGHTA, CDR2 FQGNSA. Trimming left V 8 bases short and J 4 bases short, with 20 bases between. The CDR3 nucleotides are TGTGCCAGCCCCCGGAGGTGGGGCCCGGTCACTGAAGCTTTCTTT. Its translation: CASPRRWGPVTEAFF.

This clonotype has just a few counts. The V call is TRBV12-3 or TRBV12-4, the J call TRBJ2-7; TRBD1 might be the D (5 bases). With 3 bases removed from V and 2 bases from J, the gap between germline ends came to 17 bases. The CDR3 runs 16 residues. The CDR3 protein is CASSFGAVAGTYEQYF. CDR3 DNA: TGTGCCAGCAGTTTCGGAGCCGTTGCAGGGACCTACGAGCAGTACTTC.

For the CDR3, the DNA is TGTGCCAGCAGTTCCCCTGCCGGGGGCAACAATCAGCCCCAGCATTTT. Amino acid sequence: CASSSPAGGNNQPQHF. The chain has TRBV6-6 and TRBJ1-5; D possibly corresponds to TRBD1 (6 bases). The CDR3 extends over 16 amino acids. Germline CDR1 reads MNHNY; CDR2 reads SVGAGI (reference sequence). Between the trimmed V and J ends, which lost 4 bases and 3 bases, there was a span of 16 bases.